The next 27 T cell receptor beta chains were all read from a single sample in a study of spatial heterogeneity in lung cancer. Regarding the study as a whole: Intratumoral expanded alpha and beta TCR counts were found to track tumor mutation counts.

These receptors have no known antigen. TCRdb reprocessed the 5' RACE reads with MiXCR, giving one entry per CDR3 protein. This table holds a few thousand distinct CDR3 sequences, over 4% found once. Stated time point: sample taken at primary tumor resection. The specimen comprised lung tumor tissue, sampled at surgery. These receptors were collected from a male donor with early-stage non-small cell lung cancer.

By share of the sample, this clonotype is medium-sized. The gene calls are TRBV28 and TRBJ2-5; D call uncertain. V was pared by 6 bases and J by 4 bases, with 12 bases between. Germline CDR1 reads MDHEN; CDR2 reads SYDVKM. The CDR3 is made up of 13 amino acids. In DNA, the CDR3 is TGTGCCAGCAGGGGAATAGAGCTAGAGACCCAGTACTTC. Translation: CASRGIELETQYF.

This clonotype is termed medium-sized (0.01 to 0.1%). The CDR3 sequence is CASSFLERGVVEQFF. The CDR3 region has the DNA TGTGCCAGCAGCTTTTTGGAGCGGGGGGTGGTTGAGCAGTTCTTC. The chain employs TRBV7-9 and TRBJ2-1, with 9 bases identical to TRBD2. Germline trimming cut 3 bases from V and 9 bases from J; bases unmatched to any gene: 9. The CDR3 sequence is 15 residues long. Germline V gene lookup returns CDR1 SEHNR and CDR2 FQNEAQ (reference sequence).

For this clonotype: A much larger clone lies one base from this, so it may be a read error. The CDR3, as DNA: TGTGCCAGCAGCTTAGTGGGGGCTTATTCACCCCACCACTTT. It yields the protein CASSLVGAYSPHHF. V is TRBV7-2 and J is TRBJ1-6, with D maybe TRBD1 (6 bases). The length of the CDR3 is 14 residues. Germline CDR1 reads SGHTA; CDR2 reads FQGNSA.

The chain is built from TRBV3-1 and TRBJ1-2; 7 bases are a match to TRBD1. Germline CDR1 is LGHDT and CDR2 is YNNKEL (reference sequence). This CDR3 contains 14 residues. V was pared by 6 bases and J by 7 bases, with 11 bases of the junction left unmatched. The CDR3 DNA reads TGTGCCAGCAGTGAGAGAGGGGGCGTAAGTGGCTACACCTTC. As protein: CASSERGGVSGYTF.

This clonotype is deemed medium-sized. The chain employs TRBV9 and TRBJ1-1; D might be TRBD1 (6 bases). The CDR3 sequence is 14 residues long. Germline CDR1 and CDR2: SGDLS and YYNGEE. Trimming left V 3 bases short and J 4 bases short, with 13 bases between. This chain's CDR3 is CASSEGGSFTEAFF. CDR3 in DNA: TGTGCCAGCAGCGAAGGGGGGTCCTTCACTGAAGCTTTCTTT.

By sample fraction, this clonotype is large. The rearrangement links TRBV6-6 to TRBJ2-3; the match to TRBD2 covers 12 bases. This CDR3 has 15 residues. In germline, CDR1 is MNHNY, CDR2 SVGAGI (reference sequence). Trimming at V came to 6 bases and at J to 1 base, leaving 2 bases not matched to a gene. Here the CDR3 reads CASRGLAGRTDTQYF. In nucleotides, the CDR3 is TGTGCCAGCAGGGGACTAGCGGGCCGCACAGATACGCAGTATTTT.

This clonotype has a handful of counts. The chain links TRBV4-2 to TRBJ2-7; D possibly corresponds to TRBD2 (5 bases). The CDR3 extends over 15 amino acids. The germline V gene has CDR1 LGHNA and CDR2 YNFKEQ. Deletions cut 0 bases from V and 7 bases from J, with 16 bases between. The CDR3 coding sequence is TGTGCCAGCAGCCAAGATCGCGGCCGGCCGGGGGAGCAGTACTTC. Its protein is CASSQDRGRPGEQYF.

By share, this clonotype counts as medium-sized (0.01 to 0.1%). DNA of the CDR3: TGTGCCATCAGTGCCGCCGGGACTAGCGGTTTCCAAGAGACCCAGTACTTC. Translating it yields CAISAAGTSGFQETQYF. This chain links TRBV10-3 with TRBJ2-5; 11 bases fit TRBD2. The CDR3 consists of 17 residues. V lost 4 bases, J lost 1 base, and 8 bases stayed unmatched. From germline, CDR1 is ENHRY and CDR2 SYGVKD.

At least ten counts were recorded for this clonotype. This sequence joins TRBV6-5 and TRBJ2-4, with 7 bases lining up with TRBD1. The CDR3 is made up of 13 amino acids. Germline CDR1 is MNHEY and CDR2 is SVGAGI. With V trimmed by 10 bases and J by 1 base, 4 bases remained unmatched. The CDR3 region is CAIEDRAKNIQYF. The CDR3 nucleotides are TGTGCCATAGAGGACAGGGCCAAAAACATTCAGTACTTC.

This clonotype is judged medium-sized. This rearrangement joins TRBV6-5 to TRBJ1-3; D gene uncertain. Germline V gene data show CDR1 as MNHEY and CDR2 as SVGAGI. CDR3 length: 15 residues. V lost 0 bases and J lost 0, with 6 bases in between. The CDR3, as DNA: TGTGCCAGCAGTTACTCGCCGTACTCTGGAAACACCATATATTTT. This sequence encodes CASSYSPYSGNTIYF.

This clonotype was seen many times. This rearrangement joins TRBV5-5 to TRBJ2-7; D unresolved. The CDR3 length is 13 residues. CDR1 and CDR2 from the germline V gene are SGHKS and YYEKEE (reference sequence). With 0 bases removed from V and 6 bases from J, the gap between germline ends came to 10 bases. The CDR3 DNA is TGTGCCAGCAGCTTGGATCCGGCTCGCGAGCAGTACTTC. Amino acids: CASSLDPAREQYF.

The rearrangement uses TRBV14 and TRBJ2-1, with D possibly being TRBD1 (6 bases). CDR1 is SGHDN and CDR2 is FVKESK in the germline V gene. The CDR3 consists of 13 residues. V shed 3 bases and J shed 9 bases, with 12 bases lying between them. The CDR3 nucleotides read TGTGCCAGCAGCCACGGGACATTGCTTGAGCAGTTCTTC. As protein: CASSHGTLLEQFF.

Judged by abundance, this clonotype is medium-sized. The chain combines TRBV7-9 with TRBJ2-3, with 9 positions matching TRBD2. This CDR3 contains 16 residues. CDR1 is SEHNR, CDR2 FQNEAQ, per germline (reference sequence). V shed 4 bases, J shed 2 bases, and the junction held 7 bases outside the gene matches. CDR3 in amino acids: CASSSRGLANTDTQYF. The CDR3 bases are TGTGCCAGCAGCTCCCGTGGACTAGCGAACACAGATACGCAGTATTTT.

This clonotype was seen ten or more times. The chain couples TRBV7-2 to TRBJ2-3, with a weak D call TRBD1 (5 bases). The CDR3 sequence is 14 residues long. V was cut by 8 bases and J by 3 bases, with 15 bases left in between. Germline V CDR1 and CDR2: SGHTA, FQGNSA. CDR3 sequence: CASSLGQHTDTQYF. CDR3 DNA sequence: TGTGCCAGCTCTTTGGGGCAGCATACAGATACGCAGTATTTT. Full variable domain (outside the CDR3, taken from reference TRBV7-2 and TRBJ2-3): GAGVSQSPSNKVTEKGKDVELRCDPISGHTALYWYRQSLGQGLEFLIYFQGNSAPDKSGLPSDRFSAERTGGSVSTLTIQRTQQEDSAVYLCASSLGQHTDTQYFGPGTRLTVL.

This clonotype was seen at least ten times. The CDR3 DNA reads as TGCGCCAGCAGCTTGGGGACAGCGAACTACGAGCAGTACTTC. Amino acid sequence: CASSLGTANYEQYF. The chain combines TRBV5-1 with TRBJ2-7; D possibly corresponds to TRBD1 (6 bases). With 0 bases removed from V and 3 bases from J, the gap between germline ends came to 10 bases. Germline V CDR1 and CDR2: SGHRS, YFSETQ. The CDR3 runs to 14 residues.

This clonotype was seen ten or more times. V and J are TRBV20-1 and TRBJ1-2; D is possibly TRBD1 (6 bases). Per germline, CDR1 DFQATT and CDR2 SNEGSKA (reference sequence). The CDR3 is made up of 13 amino acids. V lost 0 bases and J lost 8, with 13 bases in between. The CDR3 protein is CSARDTGTMGYTF. DNA of the CDR3: TGCAGTGCTAGAGATACAGGGACGATGGGCTACACCTTC.

This clonotype has more than one count but fewer than ten. V gene TRBV14 combines with J gene TRBJ1-5; weak D call: TRBD1 (6 bases). Deletions cut 8 bases from V and 7 bases from J, with 18 bases between. The CDR3 consists of 14 residues. Per germline, CDR1 SGHDN and CDR2 FVKESK. CDR3 DNA sequence: TGTGCCAGCGGCCGACAGGTGCGGGAGCAGCCCCAGCATTTT. This codes for CASGRQVREQPQHF.

The chain employs TRBV7-8 and TRBJ1-2; D gene ambiguous. Trimming took 4 bases from V and 0 from J, leaving 12 bases between them. Germline-derived CDR1 and CDR2 are SGHVS and FQNEAQ. The CDR3 extends over 15 amino acids. CDR3 sequence reads: CASSSRAVPNYGYTF. In DNA, the CDR3 is TGTGCCAGCAGCTCCCGGGCGGTGCCTAACTATGGCTACACCTTC.

By share, this clonotype counts as medium-sized (0.01 to 0.1%). The chain uses TRBV12-3 or TRBV12-4 and TRBJ1-2, with 8 bases fitting TRBD1. J lost 7 bases, V lost 6 bases, and 7 bases had no gene match. The CDR3 has 13 amino acids. As DNA, the CDR3 is TGTGCCAGCAGCTTGGACAGGGAGAGTGGCTACACCTTC. Protein: CASSLDRESGYTF.

The table lists this clonotype with a few counts. V and J are TRBV7-6 and TRBJ2-7, with a weak D call TRBD1 (6 bases). Germline CDR1 is SGHVS and CDR2 is FNYEAQ. V gave up 1 base and J gave up 6 bases, with 13 bases separating them. CDR3 length: 14 amino acids. As DNA, the CDR3 is TGTGCCAGCAGCTTAGACAGGGTTTCCGTCGAGCAGTACTTC. The encoded protein is CASSLDRVSVEQYF. Full variable domain (rest looked up from reference TRBV7-6 and TRBJ2-7): GAGVSQSPRYKVTKRGQDVALRCDPISGHVSLYWYRQALGQGPEFLTYFNYEAQQDKSGLPNDRFSAERPEGSISTLTIQRTEQRDSAMYRCASSLDRVSVEQYFGPGTRLTVT.

This clonotype was seen ten or more times. This chain's CDR3 is CASSSDPAGGETQYF. In DNA, the CDR3 is TGTGCCAGCAGCTCAGACCCAGCAGGCGGGGAGACCCAGTACTTC. This chain uses TRBV5-5 with TRBJ2-5, with a possible D match to TRBD2 (5 bases). The V gene lost 3 bases and the J gene lost 5 bases, with 17 bases spanning the gap. This CDR3 has 15 amino acids. Germline V gives CDR1 SGHKS, CDR2 YYEKEE (reference sequence).

Note on this clonotype: One base away lies a much larger clone, so this may be a sequencing read error. For the CDR3, the DNA is TGTGCCAGCAGCCCGAAGCTGAGCGAAAAACTGTTTTTT. Translating gives CASSPKLSEKLFF. The rearrangement joins TRBV7-8 to TRBJ1-4; D gene unclear. V lost 5 bases to trimming and J lost 8 bases, with 12 bases between them. Germline-derived CDR1 and CDR2 are SGHVS and FQNEAQ. The CDR3 has 13 amino acids.

In its sample, this clonotype ranks as medium-sized. This chain joins TRBV15 and TRBJ1-4, with D possibly being TRBD1 (6 bases). This CDR3 comprises 14 residues. In germline, CDR1 is LNHNV, CDR2 YYDKDF (reference sequence). V lost 4 bases to trimming and J lost 3 bases, with 9 bases between them. The CDR3: CATSTGDSNEKLFF. DNA for the CDR3: TGTGCCACCAGCACAGGGGACTCTAATGAAAAACTGTTTTTT.

This clonotype was counted at least ten times. The rearrangement joins TRBV11-2 to TRBJ2-2, with a tentative D call TRBD2 (6 bases). Germline V gene sequence: CDR1 SGHAT, CDR2 FQNNGV. The CDR3 has 14 residues. Between the trimmed V and J ends, which lost 2 bases and 6 bases, there was a span of 10 bases. Here the CDR3 DNA reads TGTGCCAGCAGCTTATTCAGGGAGGCCGGGGAGCTGTTTTTT. Translation gives CASSLFREAGELFF.

Sample share makes this clonotype medium-sized. The chain is built from TRBV7-2 and TRBJ2-3; D not resolved. V shed 5 bases and J shed 0 bases, with 18 bases lying between them. The germline V gene has CDR1 SGHTA and CDR2 FQGNSA. The CDR3 spans 17 residues. The DNA of the CDR3 is TGTGCCAGCAGCGTCCCCTTTTTGGGCGCTAGCACAGATACGCAGTATTTT. Its translation: CASSVPFLGASTDTQYF.

This clonotype has ten or more counts. The chain recombines TRBV6-5 with TRBJ1-1, with D possibly being TRBD1 (5 bases). This CDR3 region has 13 residues. Germline V lookup: CDR1 MNHEY, CDR2 SVGAGI. V was cut by 2 bases and J by 11 bases, with 15 bases left in between. The CDR3 loop reads CASSYGGTGGAFF. The DNA for the CDR3 is TGTGCCAGCAGTTACGGCGGCACAGGCGGGGCTTTCTTT.

This clonotype was detected many times. This rearrangement joins TRBV20-1 to TRBJ2-1, with TRBD2 matching over 10 bases. Trimming took 7 bases from V and 5 from J; bases not matched to a gene: 11. There are 15 residues in the CDR3. The germline V gene has CDR1 DFQATT and CDR2 SNEGSKA (reference sequence). CDR3 DNA: TGCAGTGTCGAAACCGGGACTAGCGTCCACAATGAGCAGTTCTTC. Translated: CSVETGTSVHNEQFF.